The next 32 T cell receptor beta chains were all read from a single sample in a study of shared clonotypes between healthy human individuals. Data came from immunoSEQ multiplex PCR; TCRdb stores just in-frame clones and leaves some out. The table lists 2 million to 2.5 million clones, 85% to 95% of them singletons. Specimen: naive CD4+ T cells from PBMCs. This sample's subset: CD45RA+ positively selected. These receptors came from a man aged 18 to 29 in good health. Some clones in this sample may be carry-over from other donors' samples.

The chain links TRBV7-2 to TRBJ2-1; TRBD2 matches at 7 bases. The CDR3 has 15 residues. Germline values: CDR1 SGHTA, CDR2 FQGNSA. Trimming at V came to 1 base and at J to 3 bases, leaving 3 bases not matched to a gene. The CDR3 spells CASSLEASGYNEQFF. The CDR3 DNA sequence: TGTGCCAGCAGCTTAGAAGCTAGCGGCTACAATGAGCAGTTCTTC.

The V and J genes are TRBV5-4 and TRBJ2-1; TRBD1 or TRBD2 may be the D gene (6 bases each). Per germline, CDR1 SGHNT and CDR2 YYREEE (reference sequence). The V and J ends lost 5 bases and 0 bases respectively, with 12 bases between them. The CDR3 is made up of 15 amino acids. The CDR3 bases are TGTGCCAGCAGGGAGGGGGGAAGCTCCTACAATGAGCAGTTCTTC. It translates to CASREGGSSYNEQFF.

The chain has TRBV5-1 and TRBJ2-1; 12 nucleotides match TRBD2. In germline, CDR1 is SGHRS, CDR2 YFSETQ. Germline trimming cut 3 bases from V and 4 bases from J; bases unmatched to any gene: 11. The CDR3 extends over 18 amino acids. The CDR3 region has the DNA TGCGCCAGCAGCTCACCATCGACTAGCGGGAGTGCTTACAATGAGCAGTTCTTC. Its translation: CASSSPSTSGSAYNEQFF.

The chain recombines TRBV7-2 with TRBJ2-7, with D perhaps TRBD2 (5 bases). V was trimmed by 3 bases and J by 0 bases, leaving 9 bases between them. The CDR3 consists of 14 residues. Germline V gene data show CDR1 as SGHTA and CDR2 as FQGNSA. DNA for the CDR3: TGTGCCAGCAGCTTCCAACTAGTCTCCTACGAGCAGTACTTC. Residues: CASSFQLVSYEQYF.

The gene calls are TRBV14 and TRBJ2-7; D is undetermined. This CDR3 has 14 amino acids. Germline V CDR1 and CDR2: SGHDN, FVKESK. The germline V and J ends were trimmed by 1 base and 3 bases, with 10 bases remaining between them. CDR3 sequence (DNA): TGTGCCAGCAGCCAAGGGGGTTTTCTCTACGAGCAGTACTTC. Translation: CASSQGGFLYEQYF.

In DNA form, the CDR3 reads TGCGCCAGCAGCCCCCGAAGTGGGACTAGCGGGACGGGCAATGAGCAGTTCTTC. Translating it yields CASSPRSGTSGTGNEQFF. This rearrangement joins TRBV5-1 to TRBJ2-1; 13 nucleotides agree with TRBD2. The CDR3 spans 18 residues. J gave up 6 bases and V 4 bases, and 13 bases lay outside the gene matches. From germline, CDR1 is SGHRS and CDR2 YFSETQ.

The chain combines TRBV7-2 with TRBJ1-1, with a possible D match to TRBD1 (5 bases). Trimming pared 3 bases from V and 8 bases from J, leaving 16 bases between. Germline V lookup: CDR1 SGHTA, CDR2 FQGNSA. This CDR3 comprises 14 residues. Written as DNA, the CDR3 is TGTGCCAGCAGCTTTTCCGGGGGACTTAGAGAAGCTTTCTTT. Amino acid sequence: CASSFSGGLREAFF.

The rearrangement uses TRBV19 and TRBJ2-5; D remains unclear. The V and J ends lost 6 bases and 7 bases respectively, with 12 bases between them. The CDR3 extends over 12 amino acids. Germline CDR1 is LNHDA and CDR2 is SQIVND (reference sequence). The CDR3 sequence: CASSPPLGTQYF. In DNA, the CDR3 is TGTGCCAGTAGCCCCCCTCTTGGGACCCAGTACTTC.

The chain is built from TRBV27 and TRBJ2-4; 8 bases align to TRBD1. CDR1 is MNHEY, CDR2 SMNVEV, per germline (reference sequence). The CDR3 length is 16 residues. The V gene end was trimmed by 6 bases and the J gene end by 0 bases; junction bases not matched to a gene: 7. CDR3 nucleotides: TGTGCCAGCAGCTCGGACAGGGCCGGAGCCAAAAACATTCAGTACTTC. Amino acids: CASSSDRAGAKNIQYF.

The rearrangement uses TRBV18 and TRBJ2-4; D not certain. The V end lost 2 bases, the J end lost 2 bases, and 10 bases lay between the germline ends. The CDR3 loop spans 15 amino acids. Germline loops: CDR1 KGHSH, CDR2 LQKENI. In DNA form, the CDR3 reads TGTGCCAGCTCACCAGCGTCAGACCCCAAAAACATTCAGTACTTC. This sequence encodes CASSPASDPKNIQYF.

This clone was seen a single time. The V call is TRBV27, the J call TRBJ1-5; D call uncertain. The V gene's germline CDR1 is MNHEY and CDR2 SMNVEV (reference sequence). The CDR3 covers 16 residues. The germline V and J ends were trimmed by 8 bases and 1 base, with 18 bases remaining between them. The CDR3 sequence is CASQPRSSLSNQPQHF. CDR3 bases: TGTGCCAGCCAACCCCGGTCGAGCCTAAGCAATCAGCCCCAGCATTTT.

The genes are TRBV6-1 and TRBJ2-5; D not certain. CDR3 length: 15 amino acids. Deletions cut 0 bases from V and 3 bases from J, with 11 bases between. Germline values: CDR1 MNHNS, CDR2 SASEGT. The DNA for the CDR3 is TGTGCCAGCAGTGAAGCTCGGGCAGGCGAAGAGACCCAGTACTTC. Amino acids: CASSEARAGEETQYF.

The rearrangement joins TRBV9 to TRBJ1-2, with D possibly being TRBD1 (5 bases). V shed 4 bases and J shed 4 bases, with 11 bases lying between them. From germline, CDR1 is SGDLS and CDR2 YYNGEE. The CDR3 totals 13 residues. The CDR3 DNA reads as TGTGCCAGCAGCAACCGGGGCCTCTATGGCTACACCTTC. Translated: CASSNRGLYGYTF.

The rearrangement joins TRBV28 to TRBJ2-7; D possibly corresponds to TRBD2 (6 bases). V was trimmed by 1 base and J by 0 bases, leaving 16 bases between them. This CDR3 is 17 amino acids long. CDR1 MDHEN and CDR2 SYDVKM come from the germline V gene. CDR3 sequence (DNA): TGTGCCAGCAGTTTATCTTTCAGCGGAGGGGTCTCCTACGAGCAGTACTTC. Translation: CASSLSFSGGVSYEQYF. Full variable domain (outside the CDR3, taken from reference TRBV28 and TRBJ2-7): DVKVTQSSRYLVKRTGEKVFLECVQDMDHENMFWYRQDPGLGLRLIYFSYDVKMKEKGDIPEGYSVSREKKERFSLILESASTNQTSMYLCASSLSFSGGVSYEQYFGPGTRLTVT.

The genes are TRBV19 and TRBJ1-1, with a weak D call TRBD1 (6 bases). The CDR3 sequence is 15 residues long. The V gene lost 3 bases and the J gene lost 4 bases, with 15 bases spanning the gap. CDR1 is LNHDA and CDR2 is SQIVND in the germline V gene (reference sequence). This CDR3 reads CASSMGVWGATEAFF. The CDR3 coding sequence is TGTGCCAGTAGTATGGGGGTTTGGGGGGCCACTGAAGCTTTCTTT.

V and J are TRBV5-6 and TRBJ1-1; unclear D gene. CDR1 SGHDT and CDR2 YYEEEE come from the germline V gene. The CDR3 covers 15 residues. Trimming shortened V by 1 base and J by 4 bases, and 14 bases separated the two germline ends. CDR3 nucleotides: TGTGCCAGCAGCTTGACGGTAACCGGGGTCACTGAAGCTTTCTTT. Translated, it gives CASSLTVTGVTEAFF.

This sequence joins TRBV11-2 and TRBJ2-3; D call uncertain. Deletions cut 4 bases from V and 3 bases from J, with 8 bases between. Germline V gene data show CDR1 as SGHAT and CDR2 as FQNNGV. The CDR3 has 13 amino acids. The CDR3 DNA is TGTGCCAGCAGCTACGTTGGGACAGATACGCAGTATTTT. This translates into CASSYVGTDTQYF.

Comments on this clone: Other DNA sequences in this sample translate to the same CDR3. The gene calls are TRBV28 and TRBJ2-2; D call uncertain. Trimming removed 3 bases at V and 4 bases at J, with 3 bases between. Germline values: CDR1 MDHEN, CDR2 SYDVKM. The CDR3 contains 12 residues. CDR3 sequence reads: CASSLSTGELFF. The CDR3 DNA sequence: TGTGCCAGCAGTTTGAGCACCGGGGAGCTGTTTTTT.

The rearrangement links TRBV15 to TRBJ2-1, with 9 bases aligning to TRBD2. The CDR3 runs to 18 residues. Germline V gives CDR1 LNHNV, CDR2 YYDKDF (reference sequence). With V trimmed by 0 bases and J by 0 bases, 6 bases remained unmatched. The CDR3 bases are TGTGCCACCAGCAGAGATCTACTAGCGGGTAGCTCCTACAATGAGCAGTTCTTC. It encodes CATSRDLLAGSSYNEQFF.

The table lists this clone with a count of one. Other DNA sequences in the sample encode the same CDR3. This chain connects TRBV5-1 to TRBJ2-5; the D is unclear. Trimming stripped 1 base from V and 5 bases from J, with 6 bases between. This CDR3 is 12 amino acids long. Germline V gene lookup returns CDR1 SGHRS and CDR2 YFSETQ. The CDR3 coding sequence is TGCGCCAGCAGCTTGAGTGGGGAGACCCAGTACTTC. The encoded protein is CASSLSGETQYF.

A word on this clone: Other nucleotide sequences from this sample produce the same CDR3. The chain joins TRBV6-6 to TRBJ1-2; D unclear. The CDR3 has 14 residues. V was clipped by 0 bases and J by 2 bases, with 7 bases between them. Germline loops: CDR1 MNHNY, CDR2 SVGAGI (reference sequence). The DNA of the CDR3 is TGTGCCAGCAGTTACTCGGCAGGCAACTATGGCTACACCTTC. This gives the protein CASSYSAGNYGYTF.

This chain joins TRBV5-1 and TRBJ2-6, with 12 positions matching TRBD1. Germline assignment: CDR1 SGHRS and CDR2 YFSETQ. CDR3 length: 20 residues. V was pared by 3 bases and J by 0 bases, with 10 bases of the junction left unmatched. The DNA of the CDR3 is TGCGCCAGCAGCTCCACCCCCGGGACAGGGGGCAGCTCTGGGGCCAACGTCCTGACTTTC. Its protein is CASSSTPGTGGSSGANVLTF.

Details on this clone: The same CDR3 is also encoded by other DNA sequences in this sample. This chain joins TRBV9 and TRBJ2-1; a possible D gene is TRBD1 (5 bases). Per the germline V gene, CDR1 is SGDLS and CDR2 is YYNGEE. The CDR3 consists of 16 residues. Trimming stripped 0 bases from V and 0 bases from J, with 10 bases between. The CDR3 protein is CASSVGGSSSYNEQFF. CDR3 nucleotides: TGTGCCAGCAGCGTAGGGGGCTCAAGCTCCTACAATGAGCAGTTCTTC.

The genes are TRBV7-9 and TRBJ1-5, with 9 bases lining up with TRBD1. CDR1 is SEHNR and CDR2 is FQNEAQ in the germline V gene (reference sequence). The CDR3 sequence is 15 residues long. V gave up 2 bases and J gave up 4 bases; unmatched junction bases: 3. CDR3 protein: CASSLRGQGNQPQHF. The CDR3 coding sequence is TGTGCCAGCAGCTTAAGGGGACAGGGAAATCAGCCCCAGCATTTT.

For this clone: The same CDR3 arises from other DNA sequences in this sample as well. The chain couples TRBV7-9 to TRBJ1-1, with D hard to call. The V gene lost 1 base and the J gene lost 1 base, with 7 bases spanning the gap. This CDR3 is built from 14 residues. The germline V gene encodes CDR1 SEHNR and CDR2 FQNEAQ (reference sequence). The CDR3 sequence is CASSLELGNTEAFF. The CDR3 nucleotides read TGTGCCAGCAGCTTAGAATTGGGGAACACTGAAGCTTTCTTT.

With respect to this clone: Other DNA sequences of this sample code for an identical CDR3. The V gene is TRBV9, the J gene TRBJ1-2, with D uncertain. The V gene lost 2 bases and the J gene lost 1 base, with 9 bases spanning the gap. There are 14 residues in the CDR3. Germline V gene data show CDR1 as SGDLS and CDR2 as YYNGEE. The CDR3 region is CASSVGTDNYGYTF. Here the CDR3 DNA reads TGTGCCAGCAGCGTCGGCACTGATAACTATGGCTACACCTTC. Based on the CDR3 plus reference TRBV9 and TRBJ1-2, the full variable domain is DSGVTQTPKHLITATGQRVTLRCSPRSGDLSVYWYQQSLDQGLQFLIQYYNGEERAKGNILERFSAQQFPDLHSELNLSSLELGDSALYFCASSVGTDNYGYTFGSGTRLTVV.

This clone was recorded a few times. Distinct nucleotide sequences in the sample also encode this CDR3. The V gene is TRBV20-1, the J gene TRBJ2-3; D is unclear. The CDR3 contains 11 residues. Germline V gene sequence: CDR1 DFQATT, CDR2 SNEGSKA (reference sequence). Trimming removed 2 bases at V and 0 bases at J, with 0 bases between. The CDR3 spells CSARSTDTQYF. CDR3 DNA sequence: TGCAGTGCTAGAAGCACAGATACGCAGTATTTT.

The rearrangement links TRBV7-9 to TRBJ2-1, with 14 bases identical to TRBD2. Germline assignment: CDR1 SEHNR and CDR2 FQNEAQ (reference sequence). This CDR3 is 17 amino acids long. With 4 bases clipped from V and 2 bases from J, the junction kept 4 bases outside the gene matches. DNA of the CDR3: TGTGCCAGCAGCTGGGGACTAGCGGGAGTTGCCTACAATGAGCAGTTCTTC. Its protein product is CASSWGLAGVAYNEQFF.

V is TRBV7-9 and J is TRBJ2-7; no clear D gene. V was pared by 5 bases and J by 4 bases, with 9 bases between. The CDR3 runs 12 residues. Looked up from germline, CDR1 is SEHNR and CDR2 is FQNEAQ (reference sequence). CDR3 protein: CASSPRDYEQYF. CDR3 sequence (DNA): TGTGCCAGCAGCCCAAGAGATTACGAGCAGTACTTC.

CDR3 sequence reads: CASSRAPDTTAHQPQHF. CDR3 DNA: TGTGCCAGTAGTCGGGCCCCGGACACCACCGCCCATCAGCCCCAGCATTTT. The rearrangement uses TRBV19 and TRBJ1-5; perhaps TRBD1 as D (5 bases). CDR1 and CDR2 (germline): LNHDA, SQIVND (reference sequence). With 5 bases removed from V and 5 bases from J, the gap between germline ends came to 22 bases. This CDR3 comprises 17 residues.

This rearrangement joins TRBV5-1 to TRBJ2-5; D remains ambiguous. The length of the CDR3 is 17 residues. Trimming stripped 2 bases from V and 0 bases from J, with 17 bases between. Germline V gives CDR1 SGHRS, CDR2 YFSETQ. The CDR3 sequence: CASSFDPGQPYQETQYF. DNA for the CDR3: TGCGCCAGCAGCTTTGACCCTGGTCAGCCGTACCAAGAGACCCAGTACTTC.

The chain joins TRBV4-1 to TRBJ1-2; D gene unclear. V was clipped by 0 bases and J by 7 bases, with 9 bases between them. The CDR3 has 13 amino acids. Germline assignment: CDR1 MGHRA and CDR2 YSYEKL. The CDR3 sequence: CASSQELRIGYTF. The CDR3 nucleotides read TGCGCCAGCAGCCAAGAGCTTAGAATTGGCTACACCTTC.